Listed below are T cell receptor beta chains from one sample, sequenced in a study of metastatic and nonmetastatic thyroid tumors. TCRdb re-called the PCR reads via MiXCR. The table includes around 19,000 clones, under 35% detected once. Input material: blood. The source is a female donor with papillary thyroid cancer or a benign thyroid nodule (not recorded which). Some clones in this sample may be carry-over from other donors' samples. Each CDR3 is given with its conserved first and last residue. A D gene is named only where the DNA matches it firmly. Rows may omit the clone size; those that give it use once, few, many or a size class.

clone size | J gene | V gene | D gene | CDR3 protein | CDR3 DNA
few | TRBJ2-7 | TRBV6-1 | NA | CASNRYYEQYF | TGTGCCAGCAATCGCTACTACGAGCAGTACTTC
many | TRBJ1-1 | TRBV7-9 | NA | CASSLAGSEAFF | TGTGCCAGCAGCTTAGCTGGCAGTGAAGCTTTCTTT
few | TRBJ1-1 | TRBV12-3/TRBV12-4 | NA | CASSLARGYTEAFF | TGTGCCAGCAGTTTAGCGAGAGGATACACTGAAGCTTTCTTT
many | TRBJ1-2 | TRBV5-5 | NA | CASSRVWGLGDGYTF | TGTGCCAGCAGCCGCGTTTGGGGGTTGGGGGATGGCTACACCTTC
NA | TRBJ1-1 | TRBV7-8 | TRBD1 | CASSLVWSGDRSNTEAFF | TGTGCCAGCAGCTTAGTTTGGTCTGGGGACAGGTCGAACACTGAAGCTTTCTTT
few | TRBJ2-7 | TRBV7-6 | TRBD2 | CASILGTSGRSHERYF | TGTGCCAGCATCCTAGGGACTAGCGGGAGGAGCCACGAGCGGTACTTC
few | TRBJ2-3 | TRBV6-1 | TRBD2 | CASSASGGDTQYF | TGTGCCAGCAGTGCTAGCGGCGGAGATACGCAGTATTTT
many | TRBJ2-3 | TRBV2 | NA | CASSGGFTDTQYF | TGTGCCAGCAGTGGCGGATTCACAGATACGCAGTATTTT
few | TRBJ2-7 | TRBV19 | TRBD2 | CASSKGLAVPYEQYF | TGTGCCAGTAGTAAGGGACTAGCGGTTCCCTACGAGCAGTACTTC
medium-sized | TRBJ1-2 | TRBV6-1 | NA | CASSLQVNYGYTF | TGTGCCAGCAGCCTACAGGTTAACTATGGCTACACCTTC
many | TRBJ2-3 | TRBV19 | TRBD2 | CASSRGDGQDTQYF | TGTGCCAGTAGTCGGGGGGACGGTCAAGATACGCAGTATTTT
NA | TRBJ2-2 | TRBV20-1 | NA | CSANRGPNVELFF | TGCAGTGCTAATCGTGGGCCTAACGTGGAGCTGTTTTTT
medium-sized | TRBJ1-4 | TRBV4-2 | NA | CASSQGVETGGEKLFF | TGTGCCAGCAGCCAAGGGGTAGAGACAGGCGGTGAAAAACTGTTTTTT
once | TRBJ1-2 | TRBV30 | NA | CAWSVLASGGYTF | TGTGCCTGGAGTGTACTCGCATCGGGCGGCTACACCTTC
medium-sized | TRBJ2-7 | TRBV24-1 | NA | CATSDPAWGLEQYF | TGTGCCACCAGTGACCCTGCGTGGGGGCTCGAGCAGTACTTC
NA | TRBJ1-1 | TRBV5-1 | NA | CASSLVSGGGSEAFF | TGCGCCAGCAGCTTGGTATCGGGGGGCGGTTCTGAAGCTTTCTTT
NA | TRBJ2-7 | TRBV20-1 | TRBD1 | CSAREGDRDYEQYF | TGCAGTGCTAGAGAGGGGGACAGGGACTACGAGCAGTACTTC
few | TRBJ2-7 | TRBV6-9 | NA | CASSYTVSYEQYF | TGTGCCAGCAGTTATACAGTCTCCTACGAGCAGTACTTC
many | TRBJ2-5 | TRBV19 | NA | CASSSQGATHLQETQYF | TGTGCCAGTAGCTCACAGGGAGCAACCCATCTCCAAGAGACCCAGTACTTC
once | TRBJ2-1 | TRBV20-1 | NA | CSARPLQGVQQFF | TGCAGTGCTAGACCCCTTCAAGGTGTTCAGCAGTTCTTC
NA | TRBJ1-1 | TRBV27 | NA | CANSFSRETEAFF | TGTGCCAACAGTTTTTCCCGCGAGACTGAAGCTTTCTTT
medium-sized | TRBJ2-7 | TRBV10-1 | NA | CASSESGFIYF | TGCGCCAGCAGTGAGTCGGGATTCATCTACTTC
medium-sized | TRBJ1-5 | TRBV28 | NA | CASREYGNQPQHF | TGTGCCAGCAGGGAGTATGGCAATCAGCCCCAGCATTTT
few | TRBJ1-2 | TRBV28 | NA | CASSPRQESSGYTF | TGTGCCAGCAGTCCCAGACAGGAATCTTCTGGCTACACCTTC
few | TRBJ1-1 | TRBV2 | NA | CASSVWSTEAFF | TGTGCCAGCAGTGTATGGAGTACTGAAGCTTTCTTT
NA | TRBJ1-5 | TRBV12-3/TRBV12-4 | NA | CASRGGSSNQPQHF | TGTGCCAGCCGAGGGGGTAGTAGCAATCAGCCCCAGCATTTC
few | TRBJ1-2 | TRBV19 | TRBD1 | CVSEKGGNRVDYTF | TGTGTCAGTGAAAAAGGGGGCAACCGAGTCGACTACACCTTC
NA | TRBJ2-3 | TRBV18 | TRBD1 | CASSPSDLDRGYTDTQYF | TGTGCCAGCTCACCATCCGACCTTGACAGGGGATACACAGATACGCAGTATTTT
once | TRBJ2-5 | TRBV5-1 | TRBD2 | CASSWGSGGLGTQYF | TGCGCCAGCAGCTGGGGTAGCGGGGGTTTAGGGACACAGTACTTC
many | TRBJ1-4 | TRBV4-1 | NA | CASSHLPAGREGATNEKLFF | TGCGCCAGCAGCCACCTCCCCGCCGGCAGGGAAGGGGCAACTAATGAAAAACTGTTTTTT
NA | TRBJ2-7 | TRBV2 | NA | CAISESAFYEQYF | TGTGCCATCAGTGAATCGGCCTTCTACGAGCAGTACTTC
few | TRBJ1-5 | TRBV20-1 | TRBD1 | CSARLPGQGNQHF | TGCAGTGCTAGACTACCGGGACAGGGAAACCAGCATTTT
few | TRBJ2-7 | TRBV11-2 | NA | CAIIFGLQIYEQYF | TGTGCCATCATCTTCGGTCTGCAGATCTACGAGCAGTACTTC
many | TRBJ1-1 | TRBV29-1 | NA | CSVGYMGGNTEAFF | TGCAGCGTCGGATATATGGGGGGGAACACTGAAGCTTTCTTT
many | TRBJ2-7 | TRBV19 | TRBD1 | CASSIRTGSYEQYF | TGTGCCAGTAGTATCCGGACAGGGTCCTACGAGCAGTACTTC
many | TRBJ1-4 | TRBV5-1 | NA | CASSLGGRNNEKLFF | TGCGCCAGCAGCTTGGGAGGGCGGAATAATGAAAAACTGTTTTTT
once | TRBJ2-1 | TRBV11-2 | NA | CASSLVQGSLIHEQFF | TGTGCCAGCAGCTTAGTTCAGGGCTCTTTGATCCACGAGCAGTTCTTC
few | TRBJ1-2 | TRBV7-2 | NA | CASSQATENIGYTF | TGTGCCAGCAGCCAGGCTACCGAGAATATAGGCTACACCTTC
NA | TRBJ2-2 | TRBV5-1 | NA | CASSFGHNTGELFF | TGTGCCAGCAGCTTTGGACACAACACCGGGGAGCTGTTTTTT
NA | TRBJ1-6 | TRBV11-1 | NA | CASSSRSGASEGSPLHF | TGTGCCAGCAGCTCACGTTCAGGGGCTTCAGAGGGTTCACCCCTCCACTTT
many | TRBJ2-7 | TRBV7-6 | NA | CASSLLVGEYEQYF | TGTGCCAGCAGCTTACTTGTGGGGGAGTACGAGCAGTACTTC
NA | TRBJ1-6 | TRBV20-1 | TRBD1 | CSAKSTGEDSPLHF | TGCAGTGCTAAATCGACAGGGGAGGATTCACCCCTCCACTTT
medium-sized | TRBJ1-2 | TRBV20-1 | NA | CSARDRTVYGYTF | TGCAGTGCTAGAGATAGGACCGTGTATGGCTACACCTTC
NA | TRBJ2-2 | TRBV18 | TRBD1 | CASSPGQGSTGELFF | TGTGCCAGCTCACCCGGACAGGGGAGCACCGGGGAGCTGTTTTTT
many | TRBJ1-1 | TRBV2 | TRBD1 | CASGQGQGLTEAFF | TGTGCCAGCGGACAGGGACAGGGGTTGACTGAAGCTTTCTTT
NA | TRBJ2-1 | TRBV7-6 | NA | CASRTGRNNEQFF | TGTGCCAGCAGAACAGGAAGAAACAATGAGCAGTTCTTC
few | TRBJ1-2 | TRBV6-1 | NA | CASAIERTVNYGYTF | TGTGCCAGCGCCATTGAGCGGACAGTTAACTATGGCTACACCTTC
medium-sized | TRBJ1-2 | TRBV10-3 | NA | CAISESLGGGRSYTF | TGTGCCATCAGTGAGTCCCTTGGCGGGGGGCGTAGCTACACCTTC
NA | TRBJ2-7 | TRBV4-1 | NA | CASSQVGYEQYF | TGCGCCAGCAGCCAAGTTGGCTACGAGCAGTACTTC
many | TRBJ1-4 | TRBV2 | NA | CASKATTNEKLFF | TGTGCCAGCAAAGCCACGACGAATGAAAAACTGTTTTTT